This TCR beta chain was sequenced during a study of human T cells and chemical hapten exposure. This sample's time point: pre-sensitization, week 0. Treatment meaning: therapeutic diphenylcyclopropenone sensitization with weekly scalp DPC. V lost 6 bases and J lost 3; bases outside the gene matches: 5. The germline gives CDR1 LNHDA, CDR2 SQIVND (reference sequence). The CDR3 contains 15 residues. This clonotype was observed many times. In TCRdb, the RACE reads were re-called with MiXCR into one record per CDR3 protein. Seen here are approximately 400,000 distinct CDR3 sequences, less than 6.5% observed once, and the top ten hold roughly 2.6%.

This receptor was taken from a woman aged 50 to 65 with alopecia areata. Some clones in this sample may be carry-over from other donors' samples. The V gene is TRBV19, the J gene TRBJ2-3; 11 nucleotides match TRBD2. Sequenced material: whole blood, taken in connection with sensitization to the hapten diphenylcyclopropenone (DPC). The CDR3 DNA follows: TGTGCCAGTAGCTTTAGCGGGGGGGGAACAGATACGCAGTATTTT. Translation gives CASSFSGGGTDTQYF.